Below are 16 T cell receptor beta chains sequenced from a single sample in a study of breast tumors, draining lymph nodes, adjacent tissues. TCRdb fed the multiplex PCR reads into MiXCR, producing one record per CDR3 protein. The table has about 110,000 distinct CDR3 sequences, more than 25% seen once. Axillary draining lymph nodes of breast cancer patients supplied the node samples. The sequencing input was axillary lymph node tissue. The receptors were sampled from a female donor with breast cancer. Some clones in this sample may be carry-over from other donors' samples.

This clonotype was counted ten times or more. The rearrangement joins TRBV20-1 to TRBJ2-2; D is uncertain. The ends were cut back, 3 bases at V and 2 bases at J, with 10 bases in the middle. This CDR3 contains 14 residues. Germline CDR1 is DFQATT and CDR2 is SNEGSKA (reference sequence). CDR3 sequence: CSASTRENTGELFF. CDR3 DNA sequence: TGCAGTGCTAGTACGCGAGAAAACACCGGGGAGCTGTTTTTT.

As concerns this clonotype: A clone one base away is much larger, so this may be a read error. This chain joins TRBV10-2 and TRBJ1-1, with no clear D. Germline values: CDR1 WSHSY, CDR2 SAAADI. This CDR3 has 15 residues. Written as DNA, the CDR3 is TGCGCCAGCAGTGATGGAAGGAGACTGAACATTGAAGCTTTCTTT. Protein: CASSDGRRLNIEAFF.

This clonotype came up many times. The chain uses TRBV12-3 or TRBV12-4 and TRBJ2-7; D is perhaps TRBD2 (5 bases). V was trimmed by 5 bases and J by 5 bases, leaving 19 bases between them. The length of the CDR3 is 15 residues. The CDR3 region is CASSTLSGGRHEQYF. CDR3 in DNA: TGTGCCAGCAGTACCCTTTCTGGCGGGCGGCACGAGCAGTACTTC.

This sequence joins TRBV30 and TRBJ1-1; 9 bases map to TRBD1. The CDR3 has 14 amino acids. Germline V lookup: CDR1 GTSNPN, CDR2 SVGIG (reference sequence). V shed 1 base and J 8 bases; nucleotides not matched to a gene: 8. CDR3 sequence reads: CAWSANTGGAEAFF. The CDR3 nucleotides are TGTGCCTGGAGTGCGAACACAGGGGGCGCGGAAGCTTTCTTT.

There are many counts of this clonotype. V gene TRBV11-3 combines with J gene TRBJ2-2; D remains ambiguous. Trimming removed 5 bases at V and 7 bases at J, with 8 bases between. CDR1 is SGHNT, CDR2 YENEEA, per germline. The CDR3 contains 12 residues. The CDR3 protein is CASSLLRGELFF. For the CDR3, the DNA is TGTGCCAGCAGCCTCCTGCGCGGGGAGCTGTTTTTT.

This clonotype was counted a few times. Possible read error: a much larger clone is one base away. CDR3 protein: CASSHGVPGELFF. The CDR3 DNA is TGTGCCAGCAGTCACGGAGTACCTGGGGAGCTGTTTTTT. The chain recombines TRBV6-5 with TRBJ2-2; no firm D call. The length of the CDR3 is 13 residues. Germline CDR1 is MNHEY and CDR2 is SVGAGI. V lost 5 bases and J lost 8, with 12 bases in between.

This clonotype was counted a few times. The V call is TRBV6-4, the J call TRBJ2-1; 10 positions match TRBD1. Germline-derived CDR1 and CDR2 are MRHNA and SNTAGT. V lost 0 bases and J lost 12; bases outside the gene matches: 8. The CDR3 extends over 15 amino acids. The CDR3 nucleotides read TGTGCCAGCAGTGACTCTAGACAGGGGGCAGATACGCAGTTCTTC. Encoded protein: CASSDSRQGADTQFF.

This clonotype was recorded many times. The rearrangement uses TRBV29-1 and TRBJ2-2; D gene unclear. Per the germline V gene, CDR1 is SQVTM and CDR2 is ANQGSEA. The CDR3 extends over 13 amino acids. The V end lost 0 bases, the J end lost 4 bases, and 6 bases lay between the germline ends. The CDR3 DNA sequence: TGCAGCGTTGAAGATCGAGTCACCGGGGAGCTGTTTTTT. It is translated as CSVEDRVTGELFF.

This clonotype was seen at least ten times. The germline gene is not matched at one end of the junction; a read error may be the cause. The genes are TRBV9 and TRBJ2-5; 8 bases are shared with TRBD2. Germline V gene lookup returns CDR1 SGDLS and CDR2 YYNGEE. The CDR3 contains 14 residues. The CDR3, as DNA: TGTGCCAGCAGCGTAGACGGGAGGGCAGAGACCCAGTCCTTC. It specifies CASSVDGRAETQSF.

Concerning this clonotype itself: A much bigger clone sits one base away, suggesting this may be a read error. The V and J genes are TRBV6-5 and TRBJ2-7; 7 positions agree with TRBD1. V gave up 2 bases and J gave up 0 bases; unmatched junction bases: 7. The CDR3 is 16 amino acids. CDR1 MNHEY and CDR2 SVGAGI come from the germline V gene. CDR3 DNA: TGTGCCAGCAGTTACCGAGTGACAGGGAGCTCCTACGAGCAGTACTTC. The encoded protein is CASSYRVTGSSYEQYF.

This clonotype showed up many times. The genes are TRBV7-2 and TRBJ2-5; 9 nucleotides line up with TRBD2. The length of the CDR3 is 16 residues. J gave up 4 bases and V 5 bases, and 11 bases lay outside the gene matches. Germline V gene sequence: CDR1 SGHTA, CDR2 FQGNSA. The DNA for the CDR3 is TGTGCCAGCAGCCCAGCTAGCGGGGCCCACGGAGAGACCCAGTACTTC. Translation: CASSPASGAHGETQYF.

This clonotype was recorded at least ten times. The CDR3, as DNA: TGCGCCAGCAGCTTAGAGCGGGTGGGGGGTATGTACAATGAGCAGTTCTTC. This gives the protein CASSLERVGGMYNEQFF. The rearrangement joins TRBV5-1 to TRBJ2-1, with D possibly TRBD2 on 6 matching bases. Germline CDR1 SGHRS, CDR2 YFSETQ. This CDR3 region has 17 residues. V was pared by 2 bases and J by 4 bases, with 19 bases between.

This clonotype was recorded many times. The chain links TRBV6-6 to TRBJ2-7; 9 bases are shared with TRBD1. The CDR3 consists of 16 residues. J gave up 5 bases and V 2 bases, and 10 bases lay outside the gene matches. Germline values: CDR1 MNHNY, CDR2 SVGAGI (reference sequence). CDR3 residues: CASSYGAGQGGHEQYF. CDR3 sequence (DNA): TGTGCCAGCAGTTACGGGGCGGGACAGGGAGGTCACGAGCAGTACTTC.

This clonotype was observed a few times. A read error may account for a junction end that differs from germline. This sequence joins TRBV24-1 and TRBJ1-2; D is uncertain. This CDR3 has 14 amino acids. Germline CDR1 KGHDR, CDR2 SFDVKD. Written as DNA, the CDR3 is TGTGCCGCCAGTGAGCCGGCCTTTAACTATGGCTACACCTTC. It yields the protein CAASEPAFNYGYTF.

V is TRBV5-6 and J is TRBJ1-5, with D possibly matching TRBD1 (5 bases). The CDR3 runs 15 residues. Germline CDR1 is SGHDT and CDR2 is YYEEEE. The ends were cut back, 3 bases at V and 4 bases at J, with 14 bases in the middle. CDR3 coding DNA: TGTGCCAGCAGCTCCGTGGGGGAGATGAATCAGCCCCAGCATTTT. It specifies CASSSVGEMNQPQHF.

In its sample, this clonotype was seen many times. The chain uses TRBV12-3 or TRBV12-4 and TRBJ1-6; D is possibly TRBD1 (6 bases). This CDR3 region has 16 residues. Trimming cost V 8 bases and J 3 bases, with 17 bases left between them. The CDR3: CASSLGGRGYNSPLHF. In DNA, the CDR3 is TGTGCCAGCTCTCTAGGGGGGAGAGGCTATAATTCACCCCTCCACTTT.